The rows below give T cell receptor beta chains drawn from one sample of a study of cytomegalovirus exposure and HLA in healthy donors. The data were produced by immunoSEQ multiplex PCR, yet TCRdb's version contains in-frame clones alone and is incomplete. The data contain under 200,000 clones, about four fifths of them singletons. Material for sequencing was PBMCs. The receptors stem from a male donor in good health and CMV-seropositive. Both conserved end residues are part of each CDR3. The D gene is left open where the match is weak. The size of a clone is reported for some rows only, either as once, few or many, or as a class for expanded clones.

D: -; length: 11; V: TRBV19; size: once; J: TRBJ1-2; CDR3: CATGPNYGYTF; DNA: TGTGCCACTGGGCCTAACTATGGCTACACCTTC
D: TRBD1; length: 12; V: TRBV27; size: few; J: TRBJ1-1; CDR3: CASTQGGTEAFF; DNA: TGTGCCAGCACCCAGGGGGGTACTGAAGCTTTCTTT
D: -; length: 19; V: TRBV4-1; size: few; J: TRBJ1-5; CDR3: CASSQPLGTKGFSNQPQHF; DNA: TGCGCCAGCAGCCAACCTCTCGGGACAAAGGGCTTCAGCAATCAGCCCCAGCATTTT
D: TRBD1; length: 16; V: TRBV28; size: -; J: TRBJ2-7; CDR3: CASSTPGQGSHYEQYF; DNA: TGTGCCAGCAGTACTCCGGGACAGGGCTCCCACTACGAGCAGTACTTC
D: -; length: 15; V: TRBV5-1; size: -; J: TRBJ1-2; CDR3: CASSPQTGLNYGYTF; DNA: TGCGCCAGCAGCCCTCAAACAGGGCTCAACTATGGCTACACCTTC
D: TRBD1; length: 15; V: TRBV7-6; size: -; J: TRBJ1-1; CDR3: CASSSRDRGSSEAFF; DNA: TGTGCCAGCAGCAGCCGGGACAGGGGTAGCAGTGAAGCTTTCTTT
D: -; length: 14; V: TRBV19; size: -; J: TRBJ2-2; CDR3: CASSIGLSTGELFF; DNA: TGTGCCAGTAGTATAGGACTCTCCACCGGGGAGCTGTTTTTT
D: TRBD1; length: 13; V: TRBV7-9; size: -; J: TRBJ1-4; CDR3: CASSARGAEKLFF; DNA: TGTGCCAGCAGCGCCAGGGGGGCAGAAAAACTGTTTTTT
D: TRBD2; length: 15; V: TRBV7-2; size: -; J: TRBJ2-1; CDR3: CASSGSGTTNNEQFF; DNA: TGTGCCAGCAGCGGTTCCGGGACTACGAACAATGAGCAGTTCTTC
D: TRBD1; length: 14; V: TRBV6-5; size: -; J: TRBJ2-7; CDR3: CASSKLDRGDEQYF; DNA: TGTGCCAGCAGTAAGCTGGACAGGGGCGACGAGCAGTACTTC
D: -; length: 16; V: TRBV7-2; size: -; J: TRBJ1-2; CDR3: CASTRFGSGLDYGYTF; DNA: TGTGCCAGCACCCGTTTCGGCTCAGGGCTAGACTATGGCTACACCTTC
D: -; length: 14; V: TRBV5-1; size: -; J: TRBJ1-5; CDR3: CASLAGRGNQPQHF; DNA: TGCGCCAGCCTGGCCGGTCGGGGCAATCAGCCCCAGCATTTT
D: TRBD2; length: 17; V: TRBV27; size: -; J: TRBJ2-3; CDR3: CASSLVLRGEHTDTQYF; DNA: TGTGCCAGCAGTTTGGTTTTGCGGGGGGAACACACAGATACGCAGTATTTT
D: -; length: 14; V: TRBV30; size: -; J: TRBJ1-4; CDR3: CAWSVGVTQEKLFF; DNA: TGTGCCTGGAGTGTAGGGGTCACCCAGGAAAAACTGTTTTTT
D: -; length: 14; V: TRBV18; size: -; J: TRBJ1-3; CDR3: CASSPPGQSNTIYF; DNA: TGTGCCAGCTCACCACCCGGACAGTCAAACACCATATATTTT
D: -; length: 11; V: TRBV20-1; size: -; J: TRBJ1-2; CDR3: CSTGGDYGYTF; DNA: TGCAGTACAGGCGGGGACTATGGCTACACCTTC
D: TRBD2; length: 18; V: TRBV18; size: -; J: TRBJ2-2; CDR3: CASSPWSGRARNTGELFF; DNA: TGTGCCAGCTCCCCTTGGAGCGGGAGGGCCCGAAACACCGGGGAGCTGTTTTTT
D: TRBD1; length: 12; V: TRBV29-1; size: -; J: TRBJ1-1; CDR3: CSVGTGRTEAFF; DNA: TGCAGCGTCGGGACAGGGCGCACTGAAGCTTTCTTT
D: TRBD1; length: 17; V: TRBV4-1; size: -; J: TRBJ2-4; CDR3: CASSQDDSTGTKNIQYF; DNA: TGCGCCAGCAGCCAAGATGATTCGACAGGGACCAAAAACATTCAGTACTTC
D: -; length: 15; V: TRBV27; size: -; J: TRBJ2-1; CDR3: CASSLGTQGNNEQFF; DNA: TGTGCCAGCAGTTTAGGTACACAGGGTAACAATGAGCAGTTCTTC
D: TRBD1; length: 15; V: TRBV11-2; size: -; J: TRBJ2-7; CDR3: CASSPTQGLMLEQYF; DNA: TGTGCCAGCAGCCCGACACAGGGGCTCATGTTGGAGCAGTACTTC
D: -; length: 16; V: TRBV5-4; size: -; J: TRBJ1-3; CDR3: CASSFSPTGSGNTIYF; DNA: TGTGCCAGCAGCTTCTCGCCGACTGGCTCTGGAAACACCATATATTTT